This T cell receptor beta chain was identified in a study of long-term antiretroviral therapy in people with HIV. Trimming removed 3 bases from V and 0 bases from J, with 21 bases in between. The CDR3 is 18 residues long. Germline V gene sequence: CDR1 MNHNS, CDR2 SASEGT. In the case of this clone: Its antigen is unknown.

Whole-study results and caveats: CDR3 lengths in HIV samples spanned a narrower range than controls.

The immunoSEQ assay was v3.0, run at survey level. Libraries were prepared by immunoSEQ multiplex PCR; TCRdb keeps only in-frame clonotypes and omits some of them. The data contain under 30,000 clones, about 86% of them seen just once; the ten biggest clones take up about a sixth. This chain uses TRBV6-1 with TRBJ2-7; either TRBD1 or TRBD2 may supply D (5 bases each). This sample comprised unsorted PBMCs, obtained at the start of antiretroviral therapy, before treatment. The sequence derives from a woman under 30 with HIV. CDR3 nucleotides: TGTGCCAGCAGTGATCAGGACATAGAACGACTAAGCTCCTACGAGCAGTACTTC. Translated: CASSDQDIERLSSYEQYF.